This T cell receptor beta chain was identified during a study of T cell responses to AZD1222 COVID-19 vaccine. Study results and limitations: Reportedly, nearly half the spike-specific TCRs target unmutated variant regions. Just a handful of AZD1222 recipients tested seropositive at baseline. Spike was spanned by vaccine-associated CD4 TCRs, which were dominant at 160-218 and 743-854. The breadth and depth of Spike-specific TCRs increased once two AZD1222 doses had been given.

Trimming cost V 5 bases and J 2 bases, with 8 bases left between them. CDR3 length: 13 amino acids. Germline CDR1 and CDR2: SGHTA and FQGTGA. TCRdb's copy holds only in-frame clones and misses some; the assay was immunoSEQ multiplex PCR. The sample contains 150,000 to 200,000 clones, 88% of which appear only once. This clone was picked up one time. Its antigen remains unidentified. This receptor was identified in an adult who received the AZD1222 COVID-19 vaccine. Sequenced here: peripheral blood, sampled 28 days after the second AZD1222 dose. The gene calls are TRBV7-3 and TRBJ2-3; no reliable D call. In nucleotides, the CDR3 is TGTGCCAGCAGCCCAACCTCCACAGATACGCAGTATTTT. Its translation: CASSPTSTDTQYF.